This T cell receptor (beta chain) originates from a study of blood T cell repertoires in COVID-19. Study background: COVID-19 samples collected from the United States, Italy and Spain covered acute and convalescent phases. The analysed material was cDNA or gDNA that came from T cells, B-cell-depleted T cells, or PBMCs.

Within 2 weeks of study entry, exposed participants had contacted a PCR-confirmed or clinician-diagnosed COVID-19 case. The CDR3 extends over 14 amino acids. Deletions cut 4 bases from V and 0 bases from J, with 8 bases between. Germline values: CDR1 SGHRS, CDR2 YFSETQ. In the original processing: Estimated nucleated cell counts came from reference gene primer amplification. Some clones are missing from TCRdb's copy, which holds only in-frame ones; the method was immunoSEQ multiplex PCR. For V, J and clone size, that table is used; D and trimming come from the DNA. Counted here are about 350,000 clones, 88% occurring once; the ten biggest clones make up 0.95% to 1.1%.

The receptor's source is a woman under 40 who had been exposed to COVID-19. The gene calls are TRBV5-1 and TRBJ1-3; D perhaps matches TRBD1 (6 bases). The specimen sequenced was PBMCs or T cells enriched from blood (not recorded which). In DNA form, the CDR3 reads TGCGCCAGCAGCGAGGACAGCTCTGGAAACACCATATATTTT. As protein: CASSEDSSGNTIYF.